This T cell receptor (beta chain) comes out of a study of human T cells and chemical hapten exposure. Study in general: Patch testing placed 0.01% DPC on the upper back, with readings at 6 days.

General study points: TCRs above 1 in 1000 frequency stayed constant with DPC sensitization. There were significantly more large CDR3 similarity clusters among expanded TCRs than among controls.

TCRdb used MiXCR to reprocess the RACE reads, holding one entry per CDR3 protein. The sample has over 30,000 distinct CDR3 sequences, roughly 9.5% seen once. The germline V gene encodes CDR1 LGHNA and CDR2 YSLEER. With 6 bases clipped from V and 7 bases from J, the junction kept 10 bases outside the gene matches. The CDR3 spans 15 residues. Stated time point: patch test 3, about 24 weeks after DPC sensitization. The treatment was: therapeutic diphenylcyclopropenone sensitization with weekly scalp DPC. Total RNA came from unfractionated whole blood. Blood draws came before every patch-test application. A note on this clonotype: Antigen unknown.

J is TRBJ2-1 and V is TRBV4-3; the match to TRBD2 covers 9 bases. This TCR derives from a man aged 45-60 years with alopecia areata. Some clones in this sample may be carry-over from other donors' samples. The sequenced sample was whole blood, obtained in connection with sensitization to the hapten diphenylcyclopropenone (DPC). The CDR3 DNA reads TGCGCCAGCAGTTCTCTAGCGGGAATATGGAATGAGCAGTTCTTC. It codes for CASSSLAGIWNEQFF.